This TCR beta chain derives from a study of T cell responses to AZD1222 COVID-19 vaccine. Clones were sequenced by immunoSEQ multiplex PCR, and TCRdb holds only the in-frame ones, with some missing. The sample records more than 90,000 clones, roughly 84% being singletons. Study conclusions and caveats: Unmutated regions of variants are reportedly targeted by nearly half of spike-specific TCRs. When two AZD1222 doses had been given, Spike-specific TCR breadth and depth rose. Clonal diversity may have been underestimated in mostly white British donors.

Comments on this clone: Its cognate antigen is unknown.

The receptor's source is an adult who received the AZD1222 COVID-19 vaccine. This specimen consisted of peripheral blood, obtained 28 days after the second AZD1222 dose.

Written as DNA, the CDR3 is TGTGCCAGCAGTTCTCTCCATGGGAAGAATCAGCCCCAGCATTTT. Protein sequence: CASSSLHGKNQPQHF. This chain uses TRBV6-5 with TRBJ1-5, with unresolved D. Per germline, CDR1 MNHEY and CDR2 SVGAGI. Trimming took 4 bases from V and 4 from J, leaving 14 bases between them. The CDR3 spans 15 residues.